A single T cell receptor (beta chain) is shown here with its context. The antigen it binds to is not known. A much larger clone differs by one base, so this may be a read error. Between the V and J ends, shortened by 3 bases and 7 bases respectively, the junction contains 7 bases. From the cysteine through the phenylalanine, the CDR3 covers 12 amino acids. Only CDR3 DNA is held: 36 bases, read in frame from base 1. Sequences ENHRY (CDR1) and SYGVKD (CDR2) are obtained from the germline V gene. For repertoire sequencing, the TCR beta CDR3 regions were amplified from RNA transcripts. A first-round RT-PCR used HTBI primers with the Qiagen OneStep RT-PCR kit, followed by a second-round multiplex PCR, size selection and purification. The libraries underwent paired-end sequencing with 100 bp reads on an Illumina HiSeq2000. Per the original workflow: Reads were processed with SOAPnuke, discarding reads with adapters, uncalled bases, mean Phred below 15, or no exact constant-primer or identifier match. High-quality paired reads were merged with COPE v1.2.5. Each unique nucleotide sequence was treated as a clonotype, and MiTCR v1.1 was used to align the clonotypes to the IMGT TRB V, D and J references. The analysis was limited to V-J combinations with a frequency above 0.0001, which together covered about 99% of the repertoires. For each V-J combination, a TCR clonal expansion and chaos score was defined as the ratio of F50 clonal expansion to chaos observed in the TCRdist matrix. Welch's t-statistics and random forest were used to narrow the features down to more than 10 V-J combinations, which were then fed into a naive Bayes classifier. The similarity between thyroid and blood repertoires was quantified using the Morisita-Horn index. In-frame beta chains were kept once TCRdb had trimmed the public reads at Q25 with fastp and called clones with MiXCR. All rows with the same CDR3 protein become a single entry with the most common DNA and genes. The V and J calls follow TCRdb's processing rather than the paper's. Present in this sample are some 250,000 distinct CDR3 sequences, around 42% of which were seen just once. The ten biggest clones cover roughly 50% of the sample.

Ophthalmopathy patients had moderately to severely active disease, Clinical Activity Score of at least 3, NOSPECS grade of at least 4, and disease duration under 3 months. Patients with other autoimmune diseases, uncontrolled infections, pregnancy or lactation were excluded from the study. Clinical symptoms, serum thyroxine, TRAb, thyroid ultrasound and orbital computed tomography were used for diagnosis. Using Ficoll-Paque density gradient centrifugation, PBMCs were isolated from 9 to 10 ml of fresh peripheral blood. Total RNA was extracted using Trizol reagent, and RNA quality was checked on an Agilent 2100 Bioanalyzer. This entry comes from a study of Graves' ophthalmopathy and Graves' hyperthyroidism (dated by TCRdb to about 2018). About the study as a whole: Peripheral blood was collected at initial diagnosis, prior to any treatment. Following sample collection, hyperthyroidism patients were given methimazole at a starting dose of 30 mg daily, and ophthalmopathy patients were given high-dose intravenous methylprednisolone. To explore V-J signatures that distinguish ophthalmopathy from hyperthyroidism, a discovery set of 90 to 100 patients was enrolled, made up of roughly 41 with ophthalmopathy and fewer than 60 with stable hyperthyroidism. In more than five hyperthyroidism patients, T-cell repertoires of thyroid tissue and blood were compared. In total, 135 blood samples were TCR-sequenced: approximately 42 ophthalmopathy, some 75 hyperthyroidism and 17 hyperthyroidism-to-ophthalmopathy patients. For independent validation, a separate cohort was made up of some 19 hyperthyroidism patients plus 17 patients who later progressed from hyperthyroidism to ophthalmopathy. The study used signatures of the TCR beta repertoire to tell Graves' ophthalmopathy apart from Graves' hyperthyroidism and to predict which patients would progress to ophthalmopathy. Results the study describes overall, beyond this receptor: In validation, the model predicted ophthalmopathy progression with over 60% sensitivity and 72.22% specificity; fewer than 15 predicted patients were CT-confirmed with GO in a median of around 6 months. No statistical method was used to predetermine the sample size, and group allocation was not hidden from the investigators. In cross-validation, the 13-signature model distinguished ophthalmopathy from stable hyperthyroidism with about 87% sensitivity and almost 83% specificity, and in the test set the corresponding values were roughly 78% and 74%. Most expanded thyroid clonotypes with frequency above 0.001 were also detected in blood, suggesting blood repertoires may reflect the thyroid immune response.

The V gene is TRBV10-3 and the J gene is TRBJ1-5, with the D gene uncertain. The origin of this receptor is an adult man with Graves' ophthalmopathy. Sequenced material: peripheral blood. The DNA is as follows: TGTGCCATCAGTGAATCGAGGCAGCCCCAGCATTTT. Its protein is CAISESRQPQHF.